A single TCR beta chain is shown here with its context. The authors' processing: Counts of nucleated cells, estimated from reference gene primer amplification, were obtained. Some clones are missing from TCRdb's copy, which holds only in-frame ones; the method was immunoSEQ multiplex PCR. For V, J and clone size, that table is used; D and trimming come from the DNA. The table lists under 300,000 clones, around 87% of them singletons. In germline, CDR1 is MGHRA, CDR2 YSYEKL. This CDR3 has 16 amino acids. The germline V and J ends were trimmed by 4 bases and 6 bases, with 18 bases remaining between them. This record comes from a study of blood T cell repertoires in COVID-19. Overall study: Specimens from acute and convalescent COVID-19 originated in the United States, Italy and Spain. Sources were T cells, B-cell-depleted T cells, or PBMCs; the material itself was cDNA or gDNA.

J is TRBJ1-4 and V is TRBV4-1, with D perhaps matching TRBD1 (5 bases). Source material: PBMCs or T cells enriched from blood (not recorded which). The clonotype originates from a woman under 30 who had recovered from COVID-19. As DNA, the CDR3 is TGCGCCAGCAGCCGCAGTCTTGGGGGGAGCTATGAAAAACTGTTTTTT. The encoded protein is CASSRSLGGSYEKLFF.